Shown below are 10 T cell receptor beta chains from a single sample sequenced in a study of cytomegalovirus exposure and HLA in healthy donors. TCRdb's table, derived via immunoSEQ multiplex PCR, lists solely in-frame clones and lacks some. The sample holds 60,000 to 75,000 clones, about 96% seen once. Sequences were obtained from PBMCs. The receptor set was obtained from a man between 18 and 35 years old in good health and CMV-seronegative.

The gene calls are TRBV18 and TRBJ1-4; TRBD1 might be the D (5 bases). This CDR3 is built from 17 residues. Germline V CDR1 and CDR2: KGHSH, LQKENI. V was clipped by 3 bases and J by 5 bases, with 19 bases between them. The CDR3 DNA follows: TGTGCCAGCTCACCCCAGGGTTACCCTTTACAGAATGAAAAACTGTTTTTT. Protein sequence: CASSPQGYPLQNEKLFF.

CDR3 in amino acids: CASSLSYRGAGNTIYF. CDR3 sequence (DNA): TGTGCCAGCAGTTTAAGCTACCGGGGGGCTGGAAACACCATATATTTT. The J gene is TRBJ1-3, the V gene TRBV27; maybe TRBD1 (5 bases). CDR1 is MNHEY and CDR2 is SMNVEV in the germline V gene (reference sequence). The CDR3 runs 16 residues. The V gene lost 2 bases and the J gene lost 2 bases, with 13 bases spanning the gap.

The chain recombines TRBV14 with TRBJ2-3; TRBD1 matches 8 bases. This CDR3 is built from 15 residues. With V trimmed by 4 bases and J by 2 bases, 5 bases remained unmatched. Germline-derived CDR1 and CDR2 are SGHDN and FVKESK. The CDR3 protein is CASSRDRGDTDTQYF. The CDR3 nucleotides are TGTGCCAGCAGCCGAGACAGGGGAGACACAGATACGCAGTATTTT.

J is TRBJ2-7 and V is TRBV14, with 9 bases identical to TRBD2. This CDR3 is built from 15 residues. The germline V gene has CDR1 SGHDN and CDR2 FVKESK. After removal of 4 bases from V and 6 bases from J, the junction contained 10 bases not matched to a gene. For the CDR3, the DNA is TGTGCCAGCAGCCCCCTAGCGGGATTTGAGAGCGAGCAGTACTTC. Its protein is CASSPLAGFESEQYF.

V and J are TRBV7-2 and TRBJ2-3, with D perhaps matching TRBD2 (7 bases). CDR1 and CDR2 from the germline V gene are SGHTA and FQGNSA. This CDR3 region has 17 residues. Trimming shortened V by 5 bases and J by 6 bases, and 24 bases separated the two germline ends. DNA of the CDR3: TGTGCCAGCAGCCCGCAGGGGAGCGGGACCCTCGGGGATACGCAGTATTTT. Translating gives CASSPQGSGTLGDTQYF.

This chain joins TRBV5-6 and TRBJ2-3; D gene ambiguous. This CDR3 contains 15 residues. The germline V gene encodes CDR1 SGHDT and CDR2 YYEEEE. The V end was cut by 1 base, the J end by 2 bases, with 11 bases between. The CDR3 sequence is CASSLYPTHTDTQYF. CDR3 nucleotides: TGTGCCAGCAGCTTGTACCCGACTCACACAGATACGCAGTATTTT.

This chain connects TRBV2 to TRBJ1-5, with TRBD1 identical over 8 bases. V shed 6 bases, J shed 5 bases, and the junction held 6 bases outside the gene matches. Germline V lookup: CDR1 SNHLY, CDR2 FYNNEI. The length of the CDR3 is 14 residues. DNA for the CDR3: TGTGCCAGCAGAGACAGGGGTGGTTATCAGCCCCAGCATTTT. Protein: CASRDRGGYQPQHF.

The chain employs TRBV4-2 and TRBJ2-3; a weak D match, TRBD2 (5 bases). The ends were cut back, 4 bases at V and 0 bases at J, with 11 bases in the middle. The CDR3 spans 15 residues. The germline V gene encodes CDR1 LGHNA and CDR2 YNFKEQ. The CDR3, as DNA: TGTGCCAGCAGCCGTGCAGCGGCTAGCACAGATACGCAGTATTTT. Its translation: CASSRAAASTDTQYF.

J is TRBJ2-1 and V is TRBV11-3; tentatively, D is TRBD1 (5 bases). Germline-derived CDR1 and CDR2 are SGHNT and YENEEA. Trimming shortened V by 2 bases and J by 7 bases, and 9 bases separated the two germline ends. The CDR3 spans 13 residues. The CDR3 protein is CASSLSAGNEQFF. In DNA form, the CDR3 reads TGTGCCAGCAGCTTATCTGCAGGGAATGAGCAGTTCTTC.

The chain joins TRBV6-7 to TRBJ1-2, with TRBD1 as a possible D gene (6 bases). TRBV6-7 is recorded as an ORF, its role being uncertain. Trimming took 0 bases from V and 2 from J, leaving 10 bases between them. CDR3 size: 15 residues. This CDR3 is CASSYSYRENYGYTF. CDR3 sequence (DNA): TGTGCCAGCAGTTACTCTTACAGGGAAAACTATGGCTACACCTTC.